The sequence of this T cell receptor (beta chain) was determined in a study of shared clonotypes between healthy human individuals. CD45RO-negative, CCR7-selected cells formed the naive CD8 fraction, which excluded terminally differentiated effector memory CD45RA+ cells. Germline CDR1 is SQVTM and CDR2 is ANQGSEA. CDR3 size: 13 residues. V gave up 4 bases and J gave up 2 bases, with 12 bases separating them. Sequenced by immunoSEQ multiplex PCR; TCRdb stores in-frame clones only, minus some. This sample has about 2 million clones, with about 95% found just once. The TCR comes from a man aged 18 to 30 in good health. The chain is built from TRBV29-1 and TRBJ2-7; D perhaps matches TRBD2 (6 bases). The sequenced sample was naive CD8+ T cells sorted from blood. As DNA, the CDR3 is TGCAGCGTTGTCGAGGGGAGGCCCTACGAGCAGTACTTC. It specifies CSVVEGRPYEQYF.